The 16 T cell receptor beta chains below come from one sample, sequenced in a study of shared clonotypes between healthy human individuals. Profiled with immunoSEQ multiplex PCR; TCRdb holds only in-frame clones, not every one. The data contain over 950,000 clones, about 80% of them singletons. Specimen: memory CD4+ T cells from PBMCs. Indicated subset: CD45RA-negative fraction. The source of these receptors is a man between 18 and 35 years old in good health. Some clones in this sample may be carry-over from other donors' samples.

The rearrangement uses TRBV5-3 and TRBJ2-5; perhaps TRBD2 as D (6 bases). TRBV5-3 is an ORF; its function is uncertain. Trimming cost V 4 bases and J 2 bases, with 12 bases left between them. There are 14 residues in the CDR3. CDR3 loop: CARSQSGSQETQYF. CDR3 bases: TGTGCCAGAAGCCAAAGCGGGTCACAAGAGACCCAGTACTTC.

In the case of this clone: A single base separates this from a much larger clone, so it may be a read error. Because the CDR3 is missing its conserved closing phenylalanine or tryptophan, this is likely a read error. The chain employs TRBV4-1 and TRBJ1-2; maybe TRBD1 (5 bases). This CDR3 is 14 amino acids long. CDR1 is MGHRA and CDR2 is YSYEKL in the germline V gene. Trimming cost V 0 bases and J 4 bases, with 9 bases left between them. CDR3 region: CASSQDRVGYGYTL. The CDR3 DNA reads TGCGCCAGCAGCCAAGACAGGGTGGGCTATGGCTACACCCTC.

CDR3 coding DNA: TGTGCCAGCAGCGTAGCCGGGACCTACCAAGAGACCCAGTACTTC. It encodes CASSVAGTYQETQYF. The chain recombines TRBV9 with TRBJ2-5, with D possibly called TRBD1 or TRBD2 (5 bases each). The CDR3 has 15 residues. V was cut by 0 bases and J by 0 bases, with 9 bases left in between. Germline V gives CDR1 SGDLS, CDR2 YYNGEE.

The chain carries TRBV5-4 and TRBJ2-7; possible D gene TRBD2, 6 bases. The CDR3 has 13 residues. Germline loops: CDR1 SGHNT, CDR2 YYREEE (reference sequence). V shed 4 bases and J shed 1 base, with 9 bases lying between them. CDR3 region: CASSAAGSYEQYF. The CDR3, as DNA: TGTGCCAGCAGCGCAGCGGGTTCCTACGAGCAGTACTTC.

The sample holds many counts of this clone. CDR3 amino acids: CASSPRRETQYF. The CDR3 nucleotides are TGTGCCAGCAGCCCCCGGCGGGAGACCCAGTACTTC. J is TRBJ2-5 and V is TRBV7-9; no clear D. Germline V lookup: CDR1 SEHNR, CDR2 FQNEAQ (reference sequence). The V gene lost 5 bases and the J gene lost 5 bases, with 9 bases spanning the gap. The CDR3 is 12 residues long.

The J gene is TRBJ2-2, the V gene TRBV11-2, with a weak D call TRBD2 (6 bases). The CDR3 sequence is 16 residues long. The ends were cut back, 0 bases at V and 4 bases at J, with 12 bases in the middle. Per germline, CDR1 SGHAT and CDR2 FQNNGV. The CDR3: CASSLDSGSGTGELFF. CDR3 in DNA: TGTGCCAGCAGCTTAGACTCCGGGAGCGGCACCGGGGAGCTGTTTTTT.

This chain joins TRBV7-2 and TRBJ2-1, with D perhaps matching TRBD1 or TRBD2 (5 bases each). The CDR3 contains 12 residues. Trimming pared 2 bases from V and 12 bases from J, leaving 11 bases between. Germline lookup yields CDR1 SGHTA and CDR2 FQGNSA. CDR3 residues: CASSLTRDRQFF. In nucleotides, the CDR3 is TGTGCCAGCAGCTTAACAAGGGACCGGCAGTTCTTC.

The genes are TRBV19 and TRBJ1-1; TRBD1 matches 8 bases. This CDR3 contains 12 residues. Germline CDR1 reads LNHDA; CDR2 reads SQIVND (reference sequence). V was clipped by 3 bases and J by 6 bases; unmatched bases: 0. The CDR3 sequence: CASSMDRAEAFF. CDR3 bases: TGTGCCAGTAGTATGGACAGGGCTGAAGCTTTCTTT. Supplemented by reference TRBV19 and TRBJ1-1, the full variable domain reads DGGITQSPKYLFRKEGQNVTLSCEQNLNHDAMYWYRQDPGQGLRLIYYSQIVNDFQKGDIAEGYSVSREKKESFPLTVTSAQKNPTAFYLCASSMDRAEAFFGQGTRLTVV.

J is TRBJ1-3 and V is TRBV5-1; 7 bases map to TRBD1. The CDR3 totals 14 residues. Germline CDR1 SGHRS, CDR2 YFSETQ. The V gene end was trimmed by 3 bases and the J gene end by 3 bases; junction bases not matched to a gene: 3. The CDR3 loop reads CASSSGGGGNTIYF. The CDR3, as DNA: TGCGCCAGCAGCTCAGGGGGAGGTGGAAACACCATATATTTT.

As concerns this clone: The junction shows a germline mismatch at one end, possibly a read error. The CDR3 loop reads CASSDSENTEALF. CDR3 nucleotide sequence: TGTGCCAGCAGTGACTCTGAGAACACTGAAGCTCTCTTT. The chain has TRBV6-4 and TRBJ1-1; D remains ambiguous. CDR3 length equals 13 residues. CDR1 MRHNA and CDR2 SNTAGT come from the germline V gene.

The chain is built from TRBV7-8 and TRBJ1-1; the D is unclear. CDR1 is SGHVS and CDR2 is FQNEAQ in the germline V gene. CDR3 length: 14 amino acids. V gave up 5 bases and J gave up 0 bases, with 10 bases separating them. DNA of the CDR3: TGTGCCAGCAGCCTCAGGACTATGAACACTGAAGCTTTCTTT. This translates into CASSLRTMNTEAFF.

The chain joins TRBV7-6 to TRBJ1-5, with D hard to call. CDR3 length: 17 amino acids. The V and J ends lost 0 bases and 0 bases respectively, with 12 bases between them. From germline, CDR1 is SGHVS and CDR2 FNYEAQ. The CDR3 region is CASSLARFPTSNQPQHF. CDR3 DNA: TGTGCCAGCAGCTTAGCGCGGTTCCCGACTAGCAATCAGCCCCAGCATTTT.

The chain joins TRBV5-1 to TRBJ2-3; D is unclear. Germline V lookup: CDR1 SGHRS, CDR2 YFSETQ. The CDR3 totals 15 residues. The ends were cut back, 4 bases at V and 2 bases at J, with 14 bases in the middle. In nucleotides, the CDR3 is TGCGCCAGCAGCCCCTTGGGCCAAATCACAGATACGCAGTATTTT. Translation gives CASSPLGQITDTQYF.

The V and J genes are TRBV25-1 and TRBJ2-3; tentatively, D is TRBD2 (5 bases). Germline CDR1 reads MGHDK; CDR2 reads SYGVNS. The CDR3 runs 15 residues. V was clipped by 5 bases and J by 5 bases, with 17 bases between them. CDR3 sequence (DNA): TGTGCCAGCAGTAGCCCCCGCGGGCTGAAAGATACGCAGTATTTT. Translated, it gives CASSSPRGLKDTQYF.

The rearrangement joins TRBV28 to TRBJ1-2; 8 bases align to TRBD1. The germline V gene encodes CDR1 MDHEN and CDR2 SYDVKM. This CDR3 has 15 amino acids. The V and J ends lost 5 bases and 5 bases, in that order; junction bases with no gene match: 10. CDR3 residues: CASSQGAEGFYGYTF. CDR3 DNA sequence: TGTGCCAGCAGTCAGGGGGCTGAAGGGTTTTATGGCTACACCTTC.

The chain is built from TRBV5-4 and TRBJ2-7; no clear D. In germline, CDR1 is SGHNT, CDR2 YYREEE (reference sequence). This CDR3 contains 14 residues. Deletions cut 6 bases from V and 3 bases from J, with 16 bases between. CDR3 in amino acids: CASTQKPGNYEQYF. The CDR3 DNA is TGTGCCAGCACCCAAAAGCCAGGCAACTACGAGCAGTACTTC.